Here is one T cell receptor (beta chain) with its context. Its specificity is not known. The data stem from a study of cytomegalovirus exposure and HLA in healthy donors. Primers for the PCR totalled 60 Vbeta and 13 Jbeta. Sequenced by immunoSEQ multiplex PCR; TCRdb stores in-frame clones only, minus some. In the table there are under 200,000 clones, 60% to 85% of which are singletons. General study results and limits: Later analysis demonstrated an association between a missense DCLRE1C variant and TCR beta V- and J-gene trimming. Several top significant clusters appeared, in a later analysis, to be linked to common viral pathogens.

Sequencing was performed on PBMCs. The TCR sequence derives from a woman aged 45 to 65 in good health and CMV-seropositive.

CDR3 in DNA: TGTGCCTGGGCACCGGGACAGACGAACACTGAAGCTTTCTTT. It is translated as CAWAPGQTNTEAFF. The V gene is TRBV30, the J gene TRBJ1-1; 7 bases are shared with TRBD1. After removal of 5 bases from V and 1 base from J, the junction contained 7 bases not matched to a gene. This CDR3 has 14 residues. CDR1 is GTSNPN, CDR2 SVGIG, per germline (reference sequence).